This entry lists 8 T cell receptor beta chains sequenced from one sample in a study of cytomegalovirus exposure and HLA in healthy donors. PCR primers comprised 60 Vbeta and 13 Jbeta primers. TCRdb's copy holds only in-frame clones and misses some; the assay was immunoSEQ multiplex PCR. The data contain roughly 160,000 clones, about three quarters of them singletons. Material for sequencing was PBMCs. These receptors came from a man over 45 in good health and CMV-seropositive.

The chain has TRBV2 and TRBJ2-6; TRBD2 aligns across 7 bases. Per the germline V gene, CDR1 is SNHLY and CDR2 is FYNNEI. Trimming at V came to 8 bases and at J to 1 base, leaving 11 bases not matched to a gene. The CDR3 runs to 17 residues. Written as DNA, the CDR3 is TGTGCCAGCGGGGGGGACCATGGGAGGTCTGGGGCCAACGTCCTGACTTTC. Protein sequence: CASGGDHGRSGANVLTF.

This clone was counted a single time. The chain is built from TRBV5-5 and TRBJ2-1; 9 bases are a match to TRBD1. With V trimmed by 4 bases and J by 5 bases, 7 bases remained unmatched. Germline V gene lookup returns CDR1 SGHKS and CDR2 YYEKEE (reference sequence). The CDR3 runs to 15 residues. The CDR3 region is CASSHAGTGHNEQFF. DNA for the CDR3: TGTGCCAGCAGCCACGCCGGGACAGGGCACAATGAGCAGTTCTTC.

V is TRBV28 and J is TRBJ2-3, with TRBD2 matching over 9 bases. Germline V CDR1 and CDR2: MDHEN, SYDVKM. The V gene end was trimmed by 1 base and the J gene end by 3 bases; junction bases not matched to a gene: 5. The CDR3 has 16 amino acids. The CDR3 here is CASSLLSAGGTDTQYF. The CDR3 region has the DNA TGTGCCAGCAGTTTATTATCAGCGGGGGGTACAGATACGCAGTATTTT.

The chain is built from TRBV28 and TRBJ2-7, with 8 nucleotides matching TRBD2. V was pared by 1 base and J by 4 bases, with 9 bases of the junction left unmatched. Germline CDR1 and CDR2: MDHEN and SYDVKM. The CDR3 covers 16 residues. As DNA, the CDR3 is TGTGCCAGCAGTTTATCCCCCGGGAGGGCACGTTACGAGCAGTACTTC. This gives the protein CASSLSPGRARYEQYF.

The genes are TRBV6-5 and TRBJ1-1; a weak D match, TRBD1 (5 bases). With 10 bases removed from V and 3 bases from J, the gap between germline ends came to 15 bases. The CDR3 sequence is 13 residues long. In germline, CDR1 is MNHEY, CDR2 SVGAGI. The CDR3 here is CATSGGFDTEAFF. For the CDR3, the DNA is TGTGCCACAAGCGGGGGATTCGACACTGAAGCTTTCTTT.

Worth noting for this clone: The sample has other DNA sequences that encode this CDR3 too. The CDR3 sequence is CASSARKNTEAFF. The CDR3 region has the DNA TGCGCCAGCAGCGCGCGGAAGAACACTGAAGCTTTCTTT. The chain has TRBV5-1 and TRBJ1-1; the D is unclear. V dropped 4 bases and J dropped 1 base, with 8 bases sitting between them. CDR1 SGHRS and CDR2 YFSETQ come from the germline V gene. This CDR3 has 13 residues.

This clone was detected a few times. The rearrangement joins TRBV19 to TRBJ2-7, with 8 nucleotides matching TRBD1. V lost 5 bases and J lost 1; bases outside the gene matches: 10. The CDR3 has 16 residues. Germline CDR1 and CDR2: LNHDA and SQIVND (reference sequence). Here the CDR3 reads CASSSRGTGHSYEQYF. As DNA, the CDR3 is TGTGCCAGTAGTTCACGGGGGACAGGACATTCCTACGAGCAGTACTTC.

This clone has just a few counts. This chain's CDR3 is CASSSGQGVHEQYV. The CDR3 DNA is TGTGCCAGCAGTTCGGGACAGGGCGTACACGAGCAGTACGTC. The chain uses TRBV28 and TRBJ2-7, with 9 bases lining up with TRBD1. From germline, CDR1 is MDHEN and CDR2 SYDVKM. Trimming at V came to 4 bases and at J to 5 bases, leaving 6 bases not matched to a gene. There are 14 residues in the CDR3.